This T cell receptor beta chain was captured in a study of blood T cells in healthy people across ages. Findings of the study overall: Measured against age, TCR beta diversity per million T cells decreased in a roughly linear manner. Greater diversity and more naive CD4+ cells were seen in long-lived donors than in aged donors.

This clonotype has only a few counts. Its antigen remains unknown. Through a sample-barcoded 5' primer and a J-beta primer mix, a second PCR was run for about 6 to 11 cycles. A template-switch adaptor with 12 random nucleotides tagged each cDNA molecule. TCRdb analysed the 5' RACE reads with MiXCR anew, one entry per CDR3 protein. The sample lists under 2,000,000 distinct CDR3 sequences, around 48% seen once, with more than 2% in the top ten. The V segment lost 5 bases and the J segment 10 bases; nucleotides outside the gene matches: 10. Looked up from germline, CDR1 is SGHTA and CDR2 is FQGNSA. The CDR3 consists of 15 residues. Per individual sample, total RNA of at least 5 micrograms was extracted.

The chain carries TRBV7-2 and TRBJ1-6; 8 nucleotides agree with TRBD1. The TCR was taken from a woman aged 40 to 50 in good health. Source material: blood. CDR3 sequence reads: CASSATGVYNSPLHF. The CDR3 bases are TGTGCCAGCAGCGCGACAGGGGTATACAACTCACCCCTCCACTTT.